This TCR beta chain was captured in a study of shared clonotypes between healthy human individuals. Donors had no recently reported acute infections or vaccinations and were HIV-negative. The V and J ends lost 1 base and 1 base respectively, with 16 bases between them. This CDR3 comprises 17 residues. The germline V gene has CDR1 MNHEY and CDR2 SMNVEV (reference sequence). Authors' processing steps: Sequence data from immunoSEQ were junction-only and lacked quality scores; consequently, filtering differed. The assay was immunoSEQ multiplex PCR, and TCRdb's table has in-frame clones only and misses some. V and J calls and clone size are those listed in that table; D and trimming were worked out from the DNA. The sample lists a few hundred thousand clones; approximately 97% were seen once.

Sequencing was done on a sample of naive CD4+ T cells sorted from blood. The subset: CD45RA+ positively selected. This clonotype was obtained from a woman aged 30 to 39 in good health. This chain uses TRBV27 with TRBJ1-1; no clear D gene. In DNA, the CDR3 is TGTGCCAGCAGTTTATTAGGGCAGCTAACATCGAACACTGAAGCTTTCTTT. Its protein product is CASSLLGQLTSNTEAFF.